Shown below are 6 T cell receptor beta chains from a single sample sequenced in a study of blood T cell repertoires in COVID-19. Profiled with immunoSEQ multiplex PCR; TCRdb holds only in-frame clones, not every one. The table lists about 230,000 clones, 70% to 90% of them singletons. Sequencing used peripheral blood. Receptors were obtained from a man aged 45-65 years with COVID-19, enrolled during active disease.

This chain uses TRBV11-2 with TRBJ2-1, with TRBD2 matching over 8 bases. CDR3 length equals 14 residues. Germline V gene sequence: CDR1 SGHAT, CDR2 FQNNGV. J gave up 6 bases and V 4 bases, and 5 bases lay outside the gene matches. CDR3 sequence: CASSSTGGVNEQFF. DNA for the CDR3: TGTGCCAGCAGCTCAACGGGGGGGGTCAATGAGCAGTTCTTC.

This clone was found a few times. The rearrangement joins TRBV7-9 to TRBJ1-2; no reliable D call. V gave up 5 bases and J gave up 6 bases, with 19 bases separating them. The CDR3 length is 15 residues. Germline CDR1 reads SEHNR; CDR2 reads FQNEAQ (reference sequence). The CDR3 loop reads CASSPMEALLDGYTF. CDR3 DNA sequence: TGTGCCAGCAGCCCGATGGAGGCCCTTCTGGATGGCTACACCTTC.

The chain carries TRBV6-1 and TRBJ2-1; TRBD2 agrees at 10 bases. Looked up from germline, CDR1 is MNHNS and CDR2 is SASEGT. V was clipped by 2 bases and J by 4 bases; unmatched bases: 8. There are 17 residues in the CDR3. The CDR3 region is CASSERVAGGGYNEQFF. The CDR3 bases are TGTGCCAGCAGTGAACGCGTAGCGGGAGGTGGGTACAATGAGCAGTTCTTC.

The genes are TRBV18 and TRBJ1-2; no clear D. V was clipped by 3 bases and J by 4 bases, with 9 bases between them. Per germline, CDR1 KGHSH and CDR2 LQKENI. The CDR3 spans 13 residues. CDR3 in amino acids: CASSPPGSYGYTF. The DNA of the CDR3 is TGTGCCAGCTCACCGCCGGGGAGCTATGGCTACACCTTC.

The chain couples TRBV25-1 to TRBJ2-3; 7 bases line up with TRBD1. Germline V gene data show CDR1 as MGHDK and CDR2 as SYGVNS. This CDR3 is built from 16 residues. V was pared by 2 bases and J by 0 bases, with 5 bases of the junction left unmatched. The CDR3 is CASSEDWTGSTDTQYF. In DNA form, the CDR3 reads TGTGCCAGCAGTGAAGACTGGACAGGCAGCACAGATACGCAGTATTTT.

Here the CDR3 reads CSASAGSYRTEAFF. CDR3 sequence (DNA): TGCAGTGCTAGTGCAGGTAGTTATAGGACTGAAGCTTTCTTT. This chain connects TRBV20-1 to TRBJ1-1; D ambiguous. V was shortened by 3 bases and J by 5 bases, with 16 bases between the two germline ends. Germline V gene sequence: CDR1 DFQATT, CDR2 SNEGSKA (reference sequence). This CDR3 is 14 amino acids long.